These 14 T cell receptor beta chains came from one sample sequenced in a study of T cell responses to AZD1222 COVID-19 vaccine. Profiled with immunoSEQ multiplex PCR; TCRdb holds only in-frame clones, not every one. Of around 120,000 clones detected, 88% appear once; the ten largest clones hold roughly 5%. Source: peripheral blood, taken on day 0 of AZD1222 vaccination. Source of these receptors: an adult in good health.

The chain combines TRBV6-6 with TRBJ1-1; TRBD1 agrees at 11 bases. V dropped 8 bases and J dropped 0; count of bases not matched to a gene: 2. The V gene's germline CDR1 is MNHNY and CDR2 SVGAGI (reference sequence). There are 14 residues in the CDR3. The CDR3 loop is CASWTGGMNTEAFF. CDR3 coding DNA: TGTGCCAGCTGGACAGGGGGCATGAACACTGAAGCTTTCTTT.

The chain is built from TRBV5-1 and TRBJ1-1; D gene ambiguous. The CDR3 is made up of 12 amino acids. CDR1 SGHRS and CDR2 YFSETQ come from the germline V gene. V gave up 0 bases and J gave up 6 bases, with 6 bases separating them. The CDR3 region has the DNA TGCGCCAGCAGCTTGGGGAGCCCTGAAGCTTTCTTT. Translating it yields CASSLGSPEAFF.

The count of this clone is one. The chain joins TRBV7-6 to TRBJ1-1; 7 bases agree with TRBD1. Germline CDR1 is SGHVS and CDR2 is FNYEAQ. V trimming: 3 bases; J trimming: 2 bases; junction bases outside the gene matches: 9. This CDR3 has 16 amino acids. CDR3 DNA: TGTGCCAGCAGCTTCGGCCCTGCAGGGGGAAACACTGAAGCTTTCTTT. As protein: CASSFGPAGGNTEAFF.

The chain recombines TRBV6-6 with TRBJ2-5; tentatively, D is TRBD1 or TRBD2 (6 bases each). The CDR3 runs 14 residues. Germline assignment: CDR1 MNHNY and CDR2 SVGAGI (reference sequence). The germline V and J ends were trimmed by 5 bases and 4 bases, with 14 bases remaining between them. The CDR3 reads CASSRGTQGETQYF. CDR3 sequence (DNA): TGTGCCAGCAGTCGCGGGACACAAGGAGAGACCCAGTACTTC.

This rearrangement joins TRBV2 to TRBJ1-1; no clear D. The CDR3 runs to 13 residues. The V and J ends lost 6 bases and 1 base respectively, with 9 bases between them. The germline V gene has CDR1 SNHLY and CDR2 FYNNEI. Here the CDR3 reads CASRGDPNTEAFF. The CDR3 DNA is TGTGCCAGCAGAGGCGATCCGAACACTGAAGCTTTCTTT.

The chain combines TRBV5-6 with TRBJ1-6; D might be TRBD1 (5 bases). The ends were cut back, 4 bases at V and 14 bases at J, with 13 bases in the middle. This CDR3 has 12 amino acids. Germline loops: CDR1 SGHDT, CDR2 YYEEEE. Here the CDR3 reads CASSPGTLALHF. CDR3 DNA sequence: TGTGCCAGCAGCCCCGGGACCCTAGCCCTCCACTTT.

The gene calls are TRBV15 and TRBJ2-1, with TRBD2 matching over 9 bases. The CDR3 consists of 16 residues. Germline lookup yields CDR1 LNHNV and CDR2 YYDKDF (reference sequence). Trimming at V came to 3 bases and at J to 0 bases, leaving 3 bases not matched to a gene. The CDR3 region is CATSRELAGSYNEQFF. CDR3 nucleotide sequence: TGTGCCACCAGCAGGGAACTAGCGGGCTCCTACAATGAGCAGTTCTTC.

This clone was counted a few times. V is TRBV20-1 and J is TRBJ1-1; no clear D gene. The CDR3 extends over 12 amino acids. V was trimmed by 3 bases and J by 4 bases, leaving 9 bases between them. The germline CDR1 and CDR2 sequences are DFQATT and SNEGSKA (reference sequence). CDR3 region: CSASFRVTEAFF. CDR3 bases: TGCAGTGCTAGTTTTAGGGTCACTGAAGCTTTCTTT.

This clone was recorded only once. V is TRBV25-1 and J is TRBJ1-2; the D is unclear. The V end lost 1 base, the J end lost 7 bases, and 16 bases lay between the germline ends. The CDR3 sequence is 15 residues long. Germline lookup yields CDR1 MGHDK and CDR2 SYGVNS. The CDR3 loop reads CASSEFFGEDSGYTF. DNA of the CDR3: TGTGCCAGCAGTGAATTTTTCGGGGAGGATAGTGGCTACACCTTC.

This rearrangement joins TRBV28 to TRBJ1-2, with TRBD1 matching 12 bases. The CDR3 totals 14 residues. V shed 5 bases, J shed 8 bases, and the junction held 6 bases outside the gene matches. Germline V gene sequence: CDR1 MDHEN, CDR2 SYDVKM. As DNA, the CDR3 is TGTGCCAGCAGTCGAGGGACAGGGGGCGTAGGCTACACCTTC. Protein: CASSRGTGGVGYTF.

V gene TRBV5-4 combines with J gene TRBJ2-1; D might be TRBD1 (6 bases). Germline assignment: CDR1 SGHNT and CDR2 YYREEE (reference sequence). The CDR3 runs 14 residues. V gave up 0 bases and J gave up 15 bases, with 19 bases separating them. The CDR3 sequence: CASSLDRTDFNGFF. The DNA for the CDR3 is TGTGCCAGCAGCTTGGATAGGACAGATTTCAACGGGTTCTTC.

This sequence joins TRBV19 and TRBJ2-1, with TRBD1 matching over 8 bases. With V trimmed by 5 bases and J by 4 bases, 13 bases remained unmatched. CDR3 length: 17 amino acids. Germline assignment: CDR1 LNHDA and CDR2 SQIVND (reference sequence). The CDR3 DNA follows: TGTGCCAGTAGTGGGGACCGACAGGGGAGTTGGTACAATGAGCAGTTCTTC. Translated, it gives CASSGDRQGSWYNEQFF.

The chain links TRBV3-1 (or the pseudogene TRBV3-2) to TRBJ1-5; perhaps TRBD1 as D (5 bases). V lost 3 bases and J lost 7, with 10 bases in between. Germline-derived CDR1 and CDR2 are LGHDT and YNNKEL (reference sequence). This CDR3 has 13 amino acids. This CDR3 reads CASSQSRDQPQHF. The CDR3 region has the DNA TGTGCCAGCAGCCAGTCCAGGGACCAGCCCCAGCATTTT.

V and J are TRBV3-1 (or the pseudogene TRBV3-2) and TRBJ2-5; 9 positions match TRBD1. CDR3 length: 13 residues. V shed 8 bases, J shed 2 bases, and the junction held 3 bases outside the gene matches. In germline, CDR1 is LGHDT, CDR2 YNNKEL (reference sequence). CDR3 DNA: TGTGCCAGCTCACAGGGGGCACAAGAGACCCAGTACTTC. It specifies CASSQGAQETQYF.